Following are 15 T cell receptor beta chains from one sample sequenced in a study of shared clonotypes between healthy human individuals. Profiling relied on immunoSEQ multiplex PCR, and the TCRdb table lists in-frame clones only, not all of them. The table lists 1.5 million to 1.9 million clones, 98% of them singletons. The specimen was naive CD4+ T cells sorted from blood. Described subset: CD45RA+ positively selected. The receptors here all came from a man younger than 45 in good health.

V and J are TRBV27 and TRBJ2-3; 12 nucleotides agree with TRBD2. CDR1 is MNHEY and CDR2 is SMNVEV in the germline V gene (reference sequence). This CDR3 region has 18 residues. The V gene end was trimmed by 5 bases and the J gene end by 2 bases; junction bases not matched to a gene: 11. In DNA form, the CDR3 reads TGTGCCAGCAGTCGTGGACTAGCGGGAAGTCTAACCACAGATACGCAGTATTTT. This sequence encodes CASSRGLAGSLTTDTQYF.

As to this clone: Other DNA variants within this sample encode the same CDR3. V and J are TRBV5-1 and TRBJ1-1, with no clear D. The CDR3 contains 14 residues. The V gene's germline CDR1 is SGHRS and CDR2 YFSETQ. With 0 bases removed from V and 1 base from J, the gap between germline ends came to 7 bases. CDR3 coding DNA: TGCGCCAGCAGCTTGGATGGTGGGAACACTGAAGCTTTCTTT. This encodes CASSLDGGNTEAFF. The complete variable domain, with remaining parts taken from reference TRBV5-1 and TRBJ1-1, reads KAGVTQTPRYLIKTRGQQVTLSCSPISGHRSVSWYQQTPGQGLQFLFEYFSETQRNKGNFPGRFSGRQFSNSRSEMNVSTLELGDSALYLCASSLDGGNTEAFFGQGTRLTVV.

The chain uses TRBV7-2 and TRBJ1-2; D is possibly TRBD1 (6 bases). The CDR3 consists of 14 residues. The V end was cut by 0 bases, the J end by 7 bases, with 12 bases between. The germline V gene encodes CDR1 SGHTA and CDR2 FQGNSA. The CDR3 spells CASSLAGRGGGYTF. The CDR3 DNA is TGTGCCAGCAGCTTAGCGGGCAGGGGAGGTGGCTACACCTTC.

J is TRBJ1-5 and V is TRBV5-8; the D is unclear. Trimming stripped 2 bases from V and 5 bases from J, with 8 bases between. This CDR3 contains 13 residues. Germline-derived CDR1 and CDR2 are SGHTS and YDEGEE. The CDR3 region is CASSLGGYQPQHF. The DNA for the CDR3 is TGTGCCAGCAGCTTAGGCGGTTATCAGCCCCAGCATTTT.

As DNA, the CDR3 is TGCGCCAGCAGCACAGACCCCCGGGAGACCCAGTACTTC. Protein sequence: CASSTDPRETQYF. This sequence joins TRBV5-1 and TRBJ2-5; D is unresolved. Trimming took 4 bases from V and 5 from J, leaving 12 bases between them. The CDR3 is made up of 13 amino acids. Germline CDR1 reads SGHRS; CDR2 reads YFSETQ.

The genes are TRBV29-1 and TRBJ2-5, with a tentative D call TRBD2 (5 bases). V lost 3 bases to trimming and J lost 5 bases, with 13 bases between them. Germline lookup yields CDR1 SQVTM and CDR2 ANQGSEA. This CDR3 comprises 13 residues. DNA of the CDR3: TGCAGCGTTGATCAGTCCGCGGGTGAGACCCAGTACTTC. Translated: CSVDQSAGETQYF.

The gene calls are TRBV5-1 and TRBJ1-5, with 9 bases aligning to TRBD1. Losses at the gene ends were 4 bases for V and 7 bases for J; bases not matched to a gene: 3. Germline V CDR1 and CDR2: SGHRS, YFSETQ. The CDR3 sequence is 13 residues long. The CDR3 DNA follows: TGCGCCAGCAGCGCTGGACAGGGGCAGCCCCAGCATTTT. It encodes CASSAGQGQPQHF.

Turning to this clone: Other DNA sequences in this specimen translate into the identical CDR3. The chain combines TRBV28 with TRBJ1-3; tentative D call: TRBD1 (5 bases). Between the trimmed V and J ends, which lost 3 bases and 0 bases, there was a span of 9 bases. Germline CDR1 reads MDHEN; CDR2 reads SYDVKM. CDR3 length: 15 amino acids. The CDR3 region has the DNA TGTGCCAGCAGTTTGGGGACCTCCTCTGGAAACACCATATATTTT. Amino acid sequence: CASSLGTSSGNTIYF.

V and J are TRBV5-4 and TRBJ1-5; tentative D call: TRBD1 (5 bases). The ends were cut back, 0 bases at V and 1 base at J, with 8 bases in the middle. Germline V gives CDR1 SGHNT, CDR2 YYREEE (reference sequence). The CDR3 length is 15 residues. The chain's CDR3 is CASSLDGASNQPQHF. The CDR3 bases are TGTGCCAGCAGCTTGGACGGGGCGAGCAATCAGCCCCAGCATTTT.

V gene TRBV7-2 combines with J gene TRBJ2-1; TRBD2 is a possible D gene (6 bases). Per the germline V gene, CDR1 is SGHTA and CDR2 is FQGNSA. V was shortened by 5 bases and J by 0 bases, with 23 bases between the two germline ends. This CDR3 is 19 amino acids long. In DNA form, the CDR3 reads TGTGCCAGCAGCCAATTTGTGTGGGATTCTAGCGTCTCCTACAATGAGCAGTTCTTC. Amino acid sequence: CASSQFVWDSSVSYNEQFF.

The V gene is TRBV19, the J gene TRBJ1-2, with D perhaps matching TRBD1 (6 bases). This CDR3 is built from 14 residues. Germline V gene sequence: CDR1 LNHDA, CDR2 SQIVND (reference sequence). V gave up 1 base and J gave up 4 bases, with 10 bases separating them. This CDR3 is CASSIGQVGYGYTF. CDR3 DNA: TGTGCCAGTAGTATAGGACAGGTCGGCTATGGCTACACCTTC.

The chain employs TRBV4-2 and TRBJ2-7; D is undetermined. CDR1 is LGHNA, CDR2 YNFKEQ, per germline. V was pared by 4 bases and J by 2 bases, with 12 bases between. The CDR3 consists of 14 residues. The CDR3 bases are TGTGCCAGCAGCCCCGCCGGCAGCGCCTACGAGCAGTACTTC. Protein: CASSPAGSAYEQYF.

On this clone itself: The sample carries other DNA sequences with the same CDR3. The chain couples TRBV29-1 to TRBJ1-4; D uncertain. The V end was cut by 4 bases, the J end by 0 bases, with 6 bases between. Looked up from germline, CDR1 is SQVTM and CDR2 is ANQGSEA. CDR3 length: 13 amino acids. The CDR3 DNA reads TGCAGCGTTGGTCCCGCAACTAATGAAAAACTGTTTTTT. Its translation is CSVGPATNEKLFF.

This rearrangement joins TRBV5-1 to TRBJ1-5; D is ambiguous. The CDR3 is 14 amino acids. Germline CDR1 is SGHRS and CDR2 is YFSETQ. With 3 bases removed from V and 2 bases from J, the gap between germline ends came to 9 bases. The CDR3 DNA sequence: TGCGCCAGCAGCTCTGGGTTGGGCAATCAGCCCCAGCATTTT. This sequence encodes CASSSGLGNQPQHF.

The CDR3 coding sequence is TGTGCCATGACACATATGAACACTGAAGCTTTCTTT. As protein: CAMTHMNTEAFF. The chain has TRBV7-9 and TRBJ1-1; D uncertain. The CDR3 contains 12 residues. The ends were cut back, 10 bases at V and 0 bases at J, with 9 bases in the middle. Germline V gene sequence: CDR1 SEHNR, CDR2 FQNEAQ (reference sequence). Looking up the rest from reference TRBV7-9 and TRBJ1-1 gives the full variable domain: DTGVSQNPRHKITKRGQNVTFRCDPISEHNRLYWYRQTLGQGPEFLTYFQNEAQLEKSRLLSDRFSAERPKGSFSTLEIQRTEQGDSAMYLCAMTHMNTEAFFGQGTRLTVV.